Listed below are T cell receptor beta chains from one sample, sequenced in a study of shared clonotypes between healthy human individuals. Sequenced by immunoSEQ multiplex PCR; TCRdb stores in-frame clones only, minus some. The table records just over 2,000,000 clones, roughly 94% of them present only once. Material for sequencing was naive CD4+ T cells sorted from blood. The receptor set was obtained from a man in his late teens or twenties in good health. Both conserved end residues are part of each CDR3. D genes are given only for firm matches. Not all rows give a size; the values are once, few, many and, for expanded clones, a class.

V	D	J	length	size	CDR3	DNA
TRBV30	NA	TRBJ1-1	12	NA	CAWSVNVREAFF	TGTGCCTGGAGTGTAAATGTCCGGGAAGCTTTCTTT
TRBV25-1	TRBD1	TRBJ2-5	14	NA	CASTGQGKIETQYF	TGTGCCAGCACCGGACAGGGGAAGATTGAGACCCAGTACTTC
TRBV4-3	NA	TRBJ1-2	15	NA	CASSQGGSGVNGYTF	TGCGCCAGCAGCCAAGGTGGTTCAGGGGTCAATGGCTACACCTTC
TRBV28	NA	TRBJ2-7	14	NA	CASSPPGLPYEQYF	TGTGCCAGCAGTCCCCCGGGGCTTCCCTACGAGCAGTACTTC
TRBV29-1	NA	TRBJ2-7	11	NA	CSVAGEYEQYF	TGCAGCGTTGCAGGGGAGTACGAGCAGTACTTC
TRBV7-9	NA	TRBJ1-2	14	NA	CASSLAGANYGYTF	TGTGCCAGCAGCTTAGCGGGGGCGAACTATGGCTACACCTTC
TRBV14	TRBD1	TRBJ1-1	15	NA	CASSQLDRGNTEAFF	TGTGCCAGCAGCCAACTTGACAGGGGAAACACTGAAGCTTTCTTT
TRBV5-6	NA	TRBJ2-7	12	NA	CASRGTSYEQYF	TGTGCCAGCCGGGGGACTTCCTACGAGCAGTACTTC
TRBV25-1	TRBD1	TRBJ2-2	15	NA	CASADRTSNTGELFF	TGTGCCAGCGCGGACAGGACTTCGAACACCGGGGAGCTGTTTTTT
TRBV5-6	TRBD1	TRBJ2-5	15	NA	CASSLVDRDQETQYF	TGTGCCAGCAGCTTGGTGGACAGGGACCAAGAGACCCAGTACTTC
TRBV15	NA	TRBJ1-1	13	NA	CATSIGRNTEAFF	TGTGCCACCAGCATCGGTCGGAACACTGAAGCTTTCTTT
TRBV28	TRBD1	TRBJ1-6	17	NA	CASSFSAWTGSNSPLHF	TGTGCCAGCAGTTTTAGTGCTTGGACAGGGAGCAATTCACCCCTCCACTTT
TRBV20-1	NA	TRBJ2-5	11	NA	CSAILRETQYF	TGCAGTGCTATCTTACGAGAGACCCAGTACTTC
TRBV2	TRBD1	TRBJ1-5	15	NA	CASSETGVGNQPQHF	TGTGCCAGCAGTGAAACAGGGGTGGGCAATCAGCCCCAGCATTTT
TRBV5-1	TRBD2	TRBJ2-3	14	NA	CASRLAGGTDTQYF	TGCGCCAGCAGACTAGCGGGAGGAACAGATACGCAGTATTTT
TRBV28	TRBD1	TRBJ2-3	12	NA	CASSLGQGPQYF	TGTGCCAGCAGTCTGGGACAGGGCCCGCAGTATTTT
TRBV5-1	NA	TRBJ1-1	14	once	CASSAQGTVVEAFF	TGCGCCAGCAGCGCCCAAGGGACGGTGGTTGAAGCTTTCTTT